This section outlines one T cell receptor beta chain sequence together with its context. V dropped 7 bases and J dropped 7 bases, with 11 bases sitting between them. The germline V gene encodes CDR1 SGHNT and CDR2 YYREEE (reference sequence). The CDR3 loop spans 12 amino acids. The data were obtained in a study of cytomegalovirus exposure and HLA in healthy donors. In the PCR, 60 Vbeta and 13 Jbeta primers were used. Here immunoSEQ multiplex PCR was the method, and the copy in TCRdb shows in-frame clones only, minus some. The sample contains approximately 280,000 clones, around 90% of which appear only once.

The chain carries TRBV5-4 and TRBJ2-2; maybe TRBD1 (5 bases). The sequenced sample consisted of PBMCs. This TCR derives from a woman aged 18-29 years in good health and CMV-seronegative. The CDR3 DNA is TGTGCCAGCGGCAGGGCGAACGGGGAGCTGTTTTTT. This gives the protein CASGRANGELFF.